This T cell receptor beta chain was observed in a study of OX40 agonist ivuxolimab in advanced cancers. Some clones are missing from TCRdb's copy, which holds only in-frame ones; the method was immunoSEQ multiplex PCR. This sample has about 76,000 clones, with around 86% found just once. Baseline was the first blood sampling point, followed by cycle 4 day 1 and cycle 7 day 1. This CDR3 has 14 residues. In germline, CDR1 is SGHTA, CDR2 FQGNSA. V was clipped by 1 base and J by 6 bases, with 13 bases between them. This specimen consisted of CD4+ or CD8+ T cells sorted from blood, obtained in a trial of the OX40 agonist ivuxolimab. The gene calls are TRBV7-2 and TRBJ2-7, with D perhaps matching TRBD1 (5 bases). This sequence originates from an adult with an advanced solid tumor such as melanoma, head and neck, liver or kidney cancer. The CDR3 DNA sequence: TGTGCCAGCAGCTTAGGTGGCAGGGTGAGCGAGCAGTACGTC. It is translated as CASSLGGRVSEQYV.